This TCR beta chain is drawn from a study of cytomegalovirus exposure and HLA in healthy donors. Study-level results: As confirmed in vitro, a few CMV-associated chains were specific for CMV antigens. According to a later analysis, donors in an Asian-associated ancestry cluster reportedly had fewer N-insertions than the roughly 640-donor mean.

Trimming cost V 3 bases and J 6 bases, with 14 bases left between them. The CDR3 is 13 residues long. Germline assignment: CDR1 SQVTM and CDR2 ANQGSEA. Turning to this clone: Its antigen is not known.

PCR used 60 Vbeta primers and 13 Jbeta primers. The table came from immunoSEQ multiplex PCR; TCRdb's copy has only in-frame clones and leaves some out. Of around 150,000 clones listed, 80% were seen once; the top ten hold 8.5% to 10%. The receptor was isolated from a man younger than 35 in good health and CMV-seropositive. The sample was PBMCs. The chain is built from TRBV29-1 and TRBJ1-1; D gene uncertain. The CDR3 loop reads CSVDPTGGPEAFF. The DNA for the CDR3 is TGCAGCGTTGATCCTACCGGAGGGCCTGAAGCTTTCTTT.